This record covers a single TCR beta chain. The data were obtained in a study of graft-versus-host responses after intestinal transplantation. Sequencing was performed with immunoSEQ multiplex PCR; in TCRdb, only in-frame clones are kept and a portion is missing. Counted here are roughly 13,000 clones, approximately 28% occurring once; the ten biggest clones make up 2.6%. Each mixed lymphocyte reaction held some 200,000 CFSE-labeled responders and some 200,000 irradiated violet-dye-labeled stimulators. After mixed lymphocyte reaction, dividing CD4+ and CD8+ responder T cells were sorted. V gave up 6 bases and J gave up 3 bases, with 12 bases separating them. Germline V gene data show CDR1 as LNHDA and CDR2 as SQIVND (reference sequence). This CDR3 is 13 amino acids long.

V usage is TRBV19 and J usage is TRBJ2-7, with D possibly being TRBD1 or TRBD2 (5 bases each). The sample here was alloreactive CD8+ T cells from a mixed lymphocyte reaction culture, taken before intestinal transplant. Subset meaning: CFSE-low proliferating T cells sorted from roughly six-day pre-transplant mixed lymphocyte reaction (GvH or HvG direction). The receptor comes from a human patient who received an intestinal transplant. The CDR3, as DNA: TGTGCCAGTAGACCCAGGGAGAACTACGAGCAGTACTTC. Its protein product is CASRPRENYEQYF.